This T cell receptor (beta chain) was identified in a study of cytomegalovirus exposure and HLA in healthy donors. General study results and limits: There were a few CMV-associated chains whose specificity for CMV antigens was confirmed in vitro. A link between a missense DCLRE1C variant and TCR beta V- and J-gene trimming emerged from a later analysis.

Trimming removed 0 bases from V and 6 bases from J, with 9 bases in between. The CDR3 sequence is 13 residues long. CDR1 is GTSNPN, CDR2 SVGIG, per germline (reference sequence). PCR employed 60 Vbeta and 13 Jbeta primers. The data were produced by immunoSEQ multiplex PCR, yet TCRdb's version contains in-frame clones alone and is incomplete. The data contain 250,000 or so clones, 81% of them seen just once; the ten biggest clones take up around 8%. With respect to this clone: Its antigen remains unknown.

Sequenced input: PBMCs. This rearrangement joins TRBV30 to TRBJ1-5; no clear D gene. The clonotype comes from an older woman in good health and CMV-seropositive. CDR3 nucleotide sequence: TGTGCCTGGAGTGTAAAGGCGGCTCAGCCCCAGCATTTT. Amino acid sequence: CAWSVKAAQPQHF.